The rows below give T cell receptor beta chains drawn from one sample of a study of shared clonotypes between healthy human individuals. Generated by immunoSEQ multiplex PCR, the TCRdb table keeps only in-frame clones and is missing some. The data hold hundreds of thousands of clones, with roughly 95% observed a single time. The sequencing sample was made of naive CD8+ T cells sorted from blood. These receptors were taken from a woman in her 30s in good health. Both conserved end residues are part of each CDR3. Each record gives: clone size, D gene, V gene, J gene, CDR3 protein, CDR3 DNA. The D gene is left open where the match is weak. Only part of the rows carry a size: once, few, many, or a class if the clone is expanded.

clone_size: -
d_call: -
v_call: TRBV19
j_call: TRBJ2-3
cdr3_aa: CATLSLDTQYF
cdr3_nt: TGTGCCACACTTAGTCTAGATACGCAGTATTTT

clone_size: -
d_call: -
v_call: TRBV7-7
j_call: TRBJ2-7
cdr3_aa: CASSYAQGYEQYF
cdr3_nt: TGTGCCAGCAGTTACGCGCAGGGCTACGAGCAGTACTTC

clone_size: -
d_call: TRBD1
v_call: TRBV19
j_call: TRBJ2-5
cdr3_aa: CASSATDRAQETQYF
cdr3_nt: TGTGCCAGTAGTGCCACCGACAGGGCCCAAGAGACCCAGTACTTC

clone_size: -
d_call: -
v_call: TRBV14
j_call: TRBJ2-3
cdr3_aa: CASSPRGLSTDTQYF
cdr3_nt: TGTGCCAGCAGCCCCAGGGGTCTGAGCACAGATACGCAGTATTTT

clone_size: few
d_call: TRBD2
v_call: TRBV7-8
j_call: TRBJ2-2
cdr3_aa: CASSPGLAGTGELFF
cdr3_nt: TGTGCCAGCAGCCCTGGCCTAGCGGGAACCGGGGAGCTGTTTTTT

clone_size: once
d_call: TRBD1
v_call: TRBV28
j_call: TRBJ1-5
cdr3_aa: CASSLLGRGDQPQHF
cdr3_nt: TGTGCCAGCAGTTTGCTGGGCAGGGGGGATCAGCCCCAGCATTTT

clone_size: -
d_call: -
v_call: TRBV29-1
j_call: TRBJ2-1
cdr3_aa: CSALGGPFYNEQFF
cdr3_nt: TGCAGCGCCCTAGGGGGACCCTTTTACAATGAGCAGTTCTTC

clone_size: -
d_call: -
v_call: TRBV27
j_call: TRBJ2-7
cdr3_aa: CASSLSSDSHYEQYF
cdr3_nt: TGTGCCAGCAGTTTATCTTCGGACAGTCACTACGAGCAGTACTTC

clone_size: once
d_call: TRBD1
v_call: TRBV23-1
j_call: TRBJ1-5
cdr3_aa: CASSQSSQGGSDQPQHF
cdr3_nt: TGCGCCAGCAGTCAATCGTCGCAGGGGGGGTCTGATCAGCCCCAGCATTTT

clone_size: -
d_call: TRBD1
v_call: TRBV6-5
j_call: TRBJ2-1
cdr3_aa: CASSYWMGQVGNEQFF
cdr3_nt: TGTGCCAGCAGTTACTGGATGGGACAGGTCGGCAATGAGCAGTTCTTC

clone_size: -
d_call: TRBD2
v_call: TRBV18
j_call: TRBJ2-5
cdr3_aa: CASSPRAGGPETQYF
cdr3_nt: TGTGCCAGCTCACCGAGGGCGGGAGGGCCGGAGACCCAGTACTTC

clone_size: -
d_call: -
v_call: TRBV28
j_call: TRBJ2-2
cdr3_aa: CASSGHLNTGELFF
cdr3_nt: TGTGCCAGCAGTGGCCACTTGAACACCGGGGAGCTGTTTTTT

clone_size: -
d_call: -
v_call: TRBV11-2
j_call: TRBJ2-7
cdr3_aa: CASSGFPTYEQYF
cdr3_nt: TGTGCCAGCTCAGGATTCCCTACCTACGAGCAGTACTTC

clone_size: -
d_call: TRBD2
v_call: TRBV10-3
j_call: TRBJ2-1
cdr3_aa: CAIGTREGKQINEQFF
cdr3_nt: TGTGCCATTGGGACGAGGGAGGGGAAACAAATAAATGAGCAGTTCTTC

clone_size: -
d_call: -
v_call: TRBV10-1
j_call: TRBJ2-7
cdr3_aa: CASRHQDPIRLEQYF
cdr3_nt: TGCGCCAGCAGGCACCAAGACCCCATTAGACTCGAGCAGTACTTC

clone_size: -
d_call: -
v_call: TRBV5-4
j_call: TRBJ1-2
cdr3_aa: CASSFSGGVGYTF
cdr3_nt: TGTGCCAGCAGCTTTTCGGGGGGCGTTGGCTACACCTTC

clone_size: -
d_call: -
v_call: TRBV30
j_call: TRBJ1-1
cdr3_aa: CAWSPRNREGTEAFF
cdr3_nt: TGTGCCTGGAGTCCCCGGAACAGGGAAGGCACTGAAGCTTTCTTT

clone_size: -
d_call: -
v_call: TRBV4-2
j_call: TRBJ2-1
cdr3_aa: CASSRINEQFF
cdr3_nt: TGTGCCAGCAGCCGAATAAATGAGCAGTTCTTC

clone_size: -
d_call: TRBD2
v_call: TRBV7-9
j_call: TRBJ2-7
cdr3_aa: CASSFKAGDYEQYF
cdr3_nt: TGTGCCAGCAGCTTTAAAGCGGGAGACTACGAGCAGTACTTC

clone_size: -
d_call: -
v_call: TRBV28
j_call: TRBJ2-7
cdr3_aa: CASSFTVGGSYEQYF
cdr3_nt: TGTGCCAGCAGTTTTACAGTCGGCGGATCCTACGAGCAGTACTTC